Below, 24 T cell receptor beta chains from the same sample are listed, as sequenced in a study of human T cells and chemical hapten exposure (dated by TCRdb to the early 2020s). The time point label on this specimen signifies: healthy volunteer bleed at 2 weeks. Total RNA was extracted from unfractionated whole blood collected in Tempus Blood RNA tubes. The library relied on RACE. The sequencer listed for this sample is NextSeq 500. Using fastp trimming at Q25 and MiXCR clonotype assembly, TCRdb reanalyzed the public sequencing data and kept in-frame beta chains. Each entry merges the rows of one CDR3 protein and shows their most common DNA and genes. For this sample there are approximately 44,000 distinct CDR3 sequences; 4% to 4.5% appear just once. The top ten clones comprise under 7% of the sample. The sequencing input was whole blood. The receptors here all came from a human donor in good health. Some clones in this sample may be carry-over from other donors' samples.

This clonotype was recorded at least ten times. The V gene is TRBV29-1, the J gene TRBJ2-2, with a weak D call TRBD2 (6 bases). V was trimmed by 4 bases and J by 7 bases, leaving 19 bases between them. The CDR3 runs 15 residues. In germline, CDR1 is SQVTM, CDR2 ANQGSEA. CDR3 in amino acids: CSVVGSLANGGELFF. CDR3 bases: TGCAGCGTTGTCGGGAGCCTTGCGAACGGCGGGGAGCTGTTTTTT.

The sample holds a few counts of this clonotype. V usage is TRBV4-1 and J usage is TRBJ2-1; D might be TRBD2 (6 bases). CDR1 is MGHRA, CDR2 YSYEKL, per germline. The CDR3 length is 14 residues. Trimming removed 3 bases from V and 8 bases from J, with 14 bases in between. The CDR3 sequence is CASSQGLSSDEQFF. The CDR3 region has the DNA TGCGCCAGCAGCCAGGGACTTTCCTCGGATGAGCAGTTCTTC.

This chain uses TRBV6-2 or TRBV6-3 with TRBJ2-1, with D tentatively TRBD2 (6 bases). Germline-derived CDR1 and CDR2 are MNHEY and SVGEGT. Trimming left V 0 bases short and J 0 bases short, with 12 bases between. CDR3 length: 17 residues. Written as DNA, the CDR3 is TGTGCCAGCAGTTACTCGTTTGCGGGGAGCTCCTACAATGAGCAGTTCTTC. Translated: CASSYSFAGSSYNEQFF.

In its sample, this clonotype was seen once. J is TRBJ2-5 and V is TRBV7-9; D gene ambiguous. V was shortened by 3 bases and J by 0 bases, with 2 bases between the two germline ends. The CDR3 is 12 residues long. Germline V gene lookup returns CDR1 SEHNR and CDR2 FQNEAQ (reference sequence). The CDR3 protein is CASSFYQETQYF. CDR3 DNA sequence: TGTGCCAGCAGCTTCTACCAAGAGACCCAGTACTTC.

The table lists this clonotype with many counts. The chain joins TRBV28 to TRBJ2-7, with D unclear. Trimming took off 6 bases at V and 4 bases at J, with 7 bases between the two ends. This CDR3 is built from 11 residues. CDR1 MDHEN and CDR2 SYDVKM come from the germline V gene. CDR3 sequence reads: CASSSNYEQYF. The CDR3, as DNA: TGTGCCAGCAGCTCTAATTACGAGCAGTACTTC. Combining the CDR3 with reference TRBV28 and TRBJ2-7 gives the whole variable domain DVKVTQSSRYLVKRTGEKVFLECVQDMDHENMFWYRQDPGLGLRLIYFSYDVKMKEKGDIPEGYSVSREKKERFSLILESASTNQTSMYLCASSSNYEQYFGPGTRLTVT.

This clonotype was detected many times. The chain employs TRBV28 and TRBJ2-3; D is unresolved. This CDR3 has 18 amino acids. Per germline, CDR1 MDHEN and CDR2 SYDVKM. Trimming pared 3 bases from V and 2 bases from J, leaving 21 bases between. The CDR3, as DNA: TGTGCCAGCAGTTTCTGGAGCCTTGAAAGGGTAGTCACAGATACGCAGTATTTT. It is translated as CASSFWSLERVVTDTQYF.

The CDR3 coding sequence is TGTGCCACTGCTAGGCGGCAGCTGGGCTGGGCAGATACGCAGTATTTT. Translated, it gives CATARRQLGWADTQYF. This sequence joins TRBV6-2 or TRBV6-3 and TRBJ2-3; D unresolved. Trimming took 10 bases from V and 4 from J, leaving 24 bases between them. This CDR3 has 16 residues. Germline lookup yields CDR1 MNHEY and CDR2 SVGEGT.

The sample holds many counts of this clonotype. The chain carries TRBV12-3 or TRBV12-4 and TRBJ2-3, with unresolved D. The V gene lost 8 bases and the J gene lost 3 bases, with 6 bases spanning the gap. There are 11 residues in the CDR3. The CDR3 bases are TGTGCCAGCCGCCGTACAGATACGCAGTATTTT. It encodes CASRRTDTQYF.

Many counts were recorded for this clonotype. V usage is TRBV7-9 and J usage is TRBJ2-7, with 8 bases fitting TRBD2. The germline V gene encodes CDR1 SEHNR and CDR2 FQNEAQ (reference sequence). CDR3 length: 16 amino acids. After removal of 2 bases from V and 0 bases from J, the junction contained 6 bases not matched to a gene. CDR3 DNA sequence: TGTGCCAGCAGCTTACGCGGGGGGCCCGACTCCTACGAGCAGTACTTC. Protein product: CASSLRGGPDSYEQYF.

This clonotype was seen a few times. This sequence joins TRBV5-1 and TRBJ2-4; TRBD1 is a possible D gene (6 bases). V was cut by 4 bases and J by 0 bases, with 14 bases left in between. The CDR3 is 16 amino acids. In germline, CDR1 is SGHRS, CDR2 YFSETQ. The DNA of the CDR3 is TGCGCCAGCAGCCTAGGGACAAACGTAGCCAAAAACATTCAGTACTTC. Amino acid sequence: CASSLGTNVAKNIQYF.

This clonotype has a handful of counts. The chain joins TRBV5-1 to TRBJ2-1, with 11 bases identical to TRBD1. The ends lost 7 bases at V and 6 bases at J; junction bases unmatched: 12. CDR1 and CDR2 (germline): SGHRS, YFSETQ. This CDR3 has 16 amino acids. In DNA form, the CDR3 reads TGCGCCAGCTCCCCGGGGGGACAGGGGGGTATCAATGAGCAGTTCTTC. This encodes CASSPGGQGGINEQFF.

This clonotype has ten or more counts. The chain uses TRBV11-2 and TRBJ2-5; D gene ambiguous. Trimming shortened V by 6 bases and J by 5 bases, and 7 bases separated the two germline ends. The CDR3 consists of 11 residues. Germline loops: CDR1 SGHAT, CDR2 FQNNGV. The CDR3: CASSLRETQYF. The DNA for the CDR3 is TGTGCCAGCAGTTTACGGGAGACCCAGTACTTC.

This clonotype came up many times. V is TRBV28 and J is TRBJ1-2; D might be TRBD1 (5 bases). CDR3 size: 13 residues. From germline, CDR1 is MDHEN and CDR2 SYDVKM. V was trimmed by 8 bases and J by 5 bases, leaving 15 bases between them. CDR3 in DNA: TGTGCCAGCCTAACTCAGGGTCCATATGGCTACACCTTC. Translation gives CASLTQGPYGYTF.

This clonotype has a count of ten or more. J is TRBJ2-7 and V is TRBV20-1, with unresolved D. The germline V gene has CDR1 DFQATT and CDR2 SNEGSKA (reference sequence). The ends were cut back, 0 bases at V and 0 bases at J, with 12 bases in the middle. The CDR3 loop spans 15 amino acids. CDR3 sequence: CSARDLGQSSYEQYF. The DNA of the CDR3 is TGCAGTGCTAGAGATCTGGGTCAGAGCTCCTACGAGCAGTACTTC.

By share of the sample, this clonotype is medium-sized (0.01 to 0.1%). V is TRBV29-1 and J is TRBJ2-7; 8 positions match TRBD1. This CDR3 region has 15 residues. The V and J ends lost 6 bases and 4 bases, in that order; junction bases with no gene match: 14. Germline loops: CDR1 SQVTM, CDR2 ANQGSEA. The CDR3 bases are TGCAGCGTGGTGCCGCAGGGGGCGAGAGCGTACGAGCAGTACTTC. This translates into CSVVPQGARAYEQYF.

This clonotype has a count of ten or more. The CDR3 reads CASSLWSGGGEVNTEAFF. CDR3 nucleotide sequence: TGTGCCAGCAGTTTATGGTCAGGCGGGGGCGAGGTGAACACTGAAGCTTTCTTT. This sequence joins TRBV28 and TRBJ1-1; possible D gene TRBD1, 6 bases. CDR1 is MDHEN, CDR2 SYDVKM, per germline. The CDR3 is 18 residues long. V was cut by 0 bases and J by 0 bases, with 17 bases left in between.

In this sample, this clonotype turned up many times. The chain joins TRBV20-1 to TRBJ2-1, with 10 bases aligning to TRBD2. This CDR3 region has 15 residues. CDR1 and CDR2 (germline): DFQATT, SNEGSKA (reference sequence). J lost 9 bases, V lost 3 bases, and 11 bases had no gene match. In nucleotides, the CDR3 is TGCAGTGCTAGGGGACTAGCGACTTTCGGCCGTGAGCAGTTCTTC. Its translation: CSARGLATFGREQFF.

J is TRBJ1-2 and V is TRBV6-1; D is unclear. The CDR3 has 12 residues. V was pared by 2 bases and J by 5 bases, with 6 bases between. The germline V gene encodes CDR1 MNHNS and CDR2 SASEGT. CDR3 loop: CASSEQPYGYTF. In nucleotides, the CDR3 is TGTGCCAGCAGTGAACAGCCTTATGGCTACACCTTC.

This clonotype has at least ten counts. This chain uses TRBV11-2 with TRBJ2-3; D is possibly TRBD1 or TRBD2 (5 bases each). The germline V gene encodes CDR1 SGHAT and CDR2 FQNNGV. V lost 5 bases and J 2 bases, leaving 11 bases between the germline ends. The CDR3 sequence is 14 residues long. The CDR3 DNA reads as TGTGCCAGCAGCCCGGGACCGATCACAGATACGCAGTATTTT. Protein product: CASSPGPITDTQYF.

This clonotype was seen repeatedly, ten times or more. V gene TRBV28 combines with J gene TRBJ2-7, with D unresolved. Germline-derived CDR1 and CDR2 are MDHEN and SYDVKM. V lost 1 base and J lost 2, with 6 bases in between. The CDR3 is 13 residues long. CDR3 region: CASSLLQTYEQYF. The CDR3 DNA reads as TGTGCCAGCAGTTTATTACAGACCTACGAGCAGTACTTC.

The genes are TRBV28 and TRBJ2-7; D might be TRBD1 (5 bases). The CDR3 runs 12 residues. The V gene's germline CDR1 is MDHEN and CDR2 SYDVKM. The V gene lost 2 bases and the J gene lost 6 bases, with 8 bases spanning the gap. The CDR3: CASSLRQFEQYF. The DNA for the CDR3 is TGTGCCAGCAGTTTACGACAGTTCGAGCAGTACTTC.

This clonotype was counted ten times or more. The chain joins TRBV5-6 to TRBJ2-7, with 10 bases fitting TRBD2. V trimming: 2 bases; J trimming: 10 bases; junction bases outside the gene matches: 18. CDR3 length: 17 amino acids. Germline CDR1 reads SGHDT; CDR2 reads YYEEEE. The CDR3 DNA reads as TGTGCCAGCAGCTTTCGGGTAGCGGGAGGCCCCACCCCCTCTCAGTACTTC. This codes for CASSFRVAGGPTPSQYF.

This clonotype was detected ten times or more. The chain combines TRBV29-1 with TRBJ2-3; 8 bases align to TRBD1. The ends lost 7 bases at V and 4 bases at J; junction bases unmatched: 7. In germline, CDR1 is SQVTM, CDR2 ANQGSEA. The CDR3 has 13 amino acids. CDR3 sequence reads: CSGDRGTADTQYF. CDR3 sequence (DNA): TGCAGCGGTGACAGGGGCACTGCAGATACGCAGTATTTT.

This clonotype was seen at least ten times. The V call is TRBV28, the J call TRBJ2-7; no firm D call. The CDR3 runs to 11 residues. CDR1 MDHEN and CDR2 SYDVKM come from the germline V gene. V lost 3 bases to trimming and J lost 3 bases, with 3 bases between them. In DNA form, the CDR3 reads TGTGCCAGCAGTTTCAGCTACGAGCAGTACTTC. It translates to CASSFSYEQYF.